Listed here are 23 T cell receptor beta chains from one sample, sequenced in a study. In TCRdb, the RT-PCR reads were re-called with MiXCR into one record per CDR3 protein. The repertoire holds 550,000 to 750,000 distinct CDR3 sequences, with around 14% as singletons. The source material was memory CD4+ T cells from blood. Receptors were obtained from a female donor in good health, serving as a healthy control.

This clonotype was counted between two and nine times. The chain is built from TRBV5-1 and TRBJ2-3; tentatively, D is TRBD1 (6 bases). The CDR3 covers 15 residues. Per the germline V gene, CDR1 is SGHRS and CDR2 is YFSETQ. V was pared by 4 bases and J by 3 bases, with 15 bases between. CDR3 sequence reads: CASSLQGLGTDTQYF. The CDR3 bases are TGCGCCAGCAGCCTACAGGGTTTGGGAACAGATACGCAGTATTTT.

The chain joins TRBV7-3 to TRBJ1-5; weak D call: TRBD1 (5 bases). The CDR3 sequence is 13 residues long. Trimming shortened V by 5 bases and J by 4 bases, and 9 bases separated the two germline ends. CDR1 and CDR2 from the germline V gene are SGHTA and FQGTGA. CDR3 sequence reads: CASSRTQNQPQHF. CDR3 nucleotide sequence: TGTGCCAGCAGCCGGACACAAAATCAGCCCCAGCATTTT.

This rearrangement joins TRBV6-5 to TRBJ2-5, with D hard to call. The V gene lost 5 bases and the J gene lost 5 bases, with 9 bases spanning the gap. Germline assignment: CDR1 MNHEY and CDR2 SVGAGI. CDR3 size: 12 residues. As DNA, the CDR3 is TGTGCCAGCAGTGGGATAGGGGAGACCCAGTACTTC. Translating gives CASSGIGETQYF.

This clonotype has at least ten counts. The chain carries TRBV10-3 and TRBJ2-2; D call uncertain. CDR3 length: 13 amino acids. The germline V and J ends were trimmed by 3 bases and 3 bases, with 5 bases remaining between them. Germline CDR1 ENHRY, CDR2 SYGVKD. The CDR3 sequence: CAISDSYTGELFF. The DNA of the CDR3 is TGTGCCATCAGTGATTCTTACACCGGGGAGCTGTTTTTT.

This clonotype has just a few counts. The chain uses TRBV7-2 and TRBJ2-7; D gene uncertain. CDR1 SGHTA and CDR2 FQGNSA come from the germline V gene. Trimming left V 4 bases short and J 4 bases short, with 11 bases between. This CDR3 spans 13 amino acids. CDR3 protein: CASSSRRLYEQYF. CDR3 sequence (DNA): TGTGCCAGCAGCTCTCGACGTTTGTACGAGCAGTACTTC.

The chain links TRBV28 to TRBJ2-1, with 9 bases fitting TRBD2. This CDR3 has 16 residues. The germline V gene has CDR1 MDHEN and CDR2 SYDVKM. Trimming removed 1 base from V and 5 bases from J; junction bases left unmatched: 6. CDR3 sequence: CASSLFSGSSDNEQFF. CDR3 DNA sequence: TGTGCCAGCAGTTTATTTAGCGGGAGTTCCGACAATGAGCAGTTCTTC.

The rearrangement joins TRBV27 to TRBJ1-3; D gene ambiguous. Germline V gene sequence: CDR1 MNHEY, CDR2 SMNVEV (reference sequence). V was trimmed by 0 bases and J by 0 bases, leaving 9 bases between them. This CDR3 is built from 16 residues. The DNA of the CDR3 is TGTGCCAGCAGTTTATCGCCCGACTACTCTGGAAACACCATATATTTT. It encodes CASSLSPDYSGNTIYF.

The genes are TRBV9 and TRBJ2-1; D gene unclear. V lost 0 bases and J lost 10, with 14 bases in between. The CDR3 spans 14 residues. Germline values: CDR1 SGDLS, CDR2 YYNGEE. In DNA, the CDR3 is TGTGCCAGCAGCGTAGGCCTGAATGAAAGGGAGCAGTTCTTC. Encoded protein: CASSVGLNEREQFF.

The V gene is TRBV12-3 or TRBV12-4, the J gene TRBJ2-2; D unresolved. V lost 3 bases and J lost 4, with 9 bases in between. The CDR3 has 14 residues. The CDR3 loop reads CASSLTGPTGELFF. The DNA for the CDR3 is TGTGCCAGCAGTTTGACGGGTCCCACCGGGGAGCTGTTTTTT.

As to this clonotype: Its ends do not fully match the called genes, so a read error is possible. V is TRBV12-3 or TRBV12-4 and J is TRBJ1-2, with 7 bases aligning to TRBD1. This CDR3 has 13 amino acids. CDR3 amino acids: CASSQGGSYGYIF. The CDR3 nucleotides read TGTGCCAGCAGTCAGGGGGGTAGCTATGGCTACATCTTC.

This clonotype was detected a few times. The chain couples TRBV10-3 to TRBJ2-5; 13 bases match TRBD2. The CDR3 consists of 15 residues. V was clipped by 5 bases and J by 1 base; unmatched bases: 1. CDR1 ENHRY and CDR2 SYGVKD come from the germline V gene. DNA of the CDR3: TGTGCCATCAGTTGGACTAGCGGGGGCCAAGAGACCCAGTACTTC. It translates to CAISWTSGGQETQYF.

The V gene is TRBV6-5, the J gene TRBJ2-3, with no clear D. Germline CDR1 and CDR2: MNHEY and SVGAGI. Trimming left V 0 bases short and J 5 bases short, with 9 bases between. CDR3 length: 14 residues. The CDR3 DNA sequence: TGTGCCAGCAGTTACTCTGTCAATCAAGATACGCAGTATTTT. Protein sequence: CASSYSVNQDTQYF.

This clonotype was recorded a few times. The gene calls are TRBV7-2 and TRBJ1-2; a possible D gene is TRBD1 (5 bases). Trimming cost V 2 bases and J 4 bases, with 11 bases left between them. The CDR3 has 14 residues. CDR1 SGHTA and CDR2 FQGNSA come from the germline V gene. The CDR3 is CASSLQEGPYGYTF. Written as DNA, the CDR3 is TGTGCCAGCAGCTTACAGGAGGGACCCTATGGCTACACCTTC.

The genes are TRBV20-1 and TRBJ1-6, with 8 bases matching TRBD1. The CDR3 length is 16 residues. V shed 6 bases, J shed 6 bases, and the junction held 13 bases outside the gene matches. The germline V gene encodes CDR1 DFQATT and CDR2 SNEGSKA (reference sequence). The CDR3 loop is CSASHLAGGGNSPLHF. DNA for the CDR3: TGCAGTGCATCCCACCTCGCAGGGGGCGGTAATTCACCCCTCCACTTT.

As for this clonotype: The junction differs from germline at one of its ends, possibly a read error. The chain combines TRBV7-9 with TRBJ1-2; D is perhaps TRBD1 (6 bases). The germline V gene encodes CDR1 SEHNR and CDR2 FQNEAQ (reference sequence). This CDR3 has 12 residues. This CDR3 is CDSSSGGRGYTF. The CDR3 DNA reads as TGTGACAGCAGCAGTGGGGGCCGGGGCTACACCTTC.

This clonotype was detected ten times or more. The CDR3 bases are TGTGCCAGCAGCGTAGAGGGGGGCGGCTCCTACGAGCAGTACTTC. It codes for CASSVEGGGSYEQYF. The chain combines TRBV9 with TRBJ2-7; the D gene could be TRBD1 or TRBD2 (6 bases each). The V end lost 0 bases, the J end lost 0 bases, and 10 bases lay between the germline ends. The CDR3 covers 15 residues. Per the germline V gene, CDR1 is SGDLS and CDR2 is YYNGEE.

This clonotype was seen at least ten times. The chain couples TRBV20-1 to TRBJ1-1; D gene uncertain. The germline V gene has CDR1 DFQATT and CDR2 SNEGSKA (reference sequence). The V gene lost 6 bases and the J gene lost 7 bases, with 9 bases spanning the gap. The CDR3 has 10 residues. The CDR3 nucleotides are TGCAGTGCGAAAAGGGTTGAAGCTTTCTTT. It encodes CSAKRVEAFF.

J is TRBJ1-2 and V is TRBV20-1; TRBD1 is a possible D gene (5 bases). Trimming pared 1 base from V and 3 bases from J, leaving 12 bases between. Looked up from germline, CDR1 is DFQATT and CDR2 is SNEGSKA (reference sequence). CDR3 length: 14 amino acids. The CDR3 spells CSARASDSYYGYTF. CDR3 DNA sequence: TGCAGTGCTAGAGCCTCCGACAGTTACTATGGCTACACCTTC.

This clonotype has just a few counts. V and J are TRBV7-2 and TRBJ2-3, with D perhaps TRBD1 (6 bases). This CDR3 is built from 12 residues. Deletions cut 1 base from V and 10 bases from J, with 9 bases between. Germline V gives CDR1 SGHTA, CDR2 FQGNSA. The CDR3 nucleotides read TGTGCCAGCAGCTTAGTAAGGGGGTCGCAGTATTTT. Its translation is CASSLVRGSQYF.

This chain links TRBV20-1 with TRBJ2-5; weak D call: TRBD2 (5 bases). CDR3 length equals 14 residues. V was trimmed by 6 bases and J by 2 bases, leaving 16 bases between them. The germline V gene encodes CDR1 DFQATT and CDR2 SNEGSKA (reference sequence). The CDR3 is CSASGWLGQETQYF. In nucleotides, the CDR3 is TGCAGTGCCAGCGGATGGCTAGGGCAAGAGACCCAGTACTTC.

V gene TRBV12-3 or TRBV12-4 combines with J gene TRBJ2-2; TRBD1 aligns across 8 bases. V dropped 0 bases and J dropped 7; count of bases not matched to a gene: 4. The CDR3 is 15 residues long. The CDR3 sequence is CASSLAGTGGGELFF. DNA of the CDR3: TGTGCCAGCAGTTTAGCGGGGACAGGTGGCGGGGAGCTGTTTTTT.

This clonotype was seen many times. The rearrangement joins TRBV6-5 to TRBJ2-1; no clear D. Per the germline V gene, CDR1 is MNHEY and CDR2 is SVGAGI. There are 14 residues in the CDR3. V was pared by 4 bases and J by 4 bases, with 11 bases between. The CDR3 nucleotides are TGTGCCAGCAGTTTGAGCCAGTTTTACAATGAGCAGTTCTTC. Its protein product is CASSLSQFYNEQFF.

The chain joins TRBV5-6 to TRBJ2-1; D might be TRBD1 (6 bases). CDR3 length equals 15 residues. Germline assignment: CDR1 SGHDT and CDR2 YYEEEE. Trimming left V 4 bases short and J 6 bases short, with 17 bases between. The CDR3 protein is CASSAGTLTLNEQFF. CDR3 bases: TGTGCCAGCAGCGCCGGGACACTCACCCTCAATGAGCAGTTCTTC.